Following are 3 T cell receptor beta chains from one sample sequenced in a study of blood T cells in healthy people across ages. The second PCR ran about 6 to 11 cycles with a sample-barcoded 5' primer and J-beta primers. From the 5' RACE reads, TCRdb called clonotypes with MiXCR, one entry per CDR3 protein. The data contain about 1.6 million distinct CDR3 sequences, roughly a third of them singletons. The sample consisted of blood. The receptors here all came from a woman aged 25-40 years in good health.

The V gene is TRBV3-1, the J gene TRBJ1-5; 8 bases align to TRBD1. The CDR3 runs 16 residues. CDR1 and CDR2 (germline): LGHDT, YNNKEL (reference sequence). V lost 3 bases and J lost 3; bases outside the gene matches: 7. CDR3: CASSQRTGGDNQPQHF. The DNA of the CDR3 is TGTGCCAGCAGCCAGCGAACAGGGGGTGACAATCAGCCCCAGCATTTT. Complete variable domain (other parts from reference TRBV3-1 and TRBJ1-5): DTAVSQTPKYLVTQMGNDKSIKCEQNLGHDTMYWYKQDSKKFLKIMFSYNNKELIINETVPNRFSPKSPDKAHLNLHINSLELGDSAVYFCASSQRTGGDNQPQHFGDGTRLSIL.

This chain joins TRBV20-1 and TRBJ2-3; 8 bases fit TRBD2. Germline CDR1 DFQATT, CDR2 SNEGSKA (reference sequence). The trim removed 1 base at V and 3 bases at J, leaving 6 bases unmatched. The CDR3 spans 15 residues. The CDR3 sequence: CSARGGAGATDTQYF. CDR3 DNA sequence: TGCAGTGCTAGAGGGGGAGCGGGGGCAACAGATACGCAGTATTTT.

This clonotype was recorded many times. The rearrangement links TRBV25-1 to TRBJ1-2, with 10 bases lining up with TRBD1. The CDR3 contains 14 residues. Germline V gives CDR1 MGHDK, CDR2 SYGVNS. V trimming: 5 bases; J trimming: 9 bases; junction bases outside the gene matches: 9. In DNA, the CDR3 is TGTGCCAGCAGTCCGGCGGGACAGGGGAAAAGCTACACCTTC. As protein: CASSPAGQGKSYTF.